A selection of T cell receptor beta chains follows, all from one sample in a study of CD8 T cells in ankylosing spondylitis. Via MiXCR, TCRdb re-called the 5' RACE reads, giving one row per CDR3 protein. The sample lists almost 400,000 distinct CDR3 sequences, about a fifth occurring once. The sequencing input was blood, either unsorted or a sorted T cell fraction (not recorded which). Source of these receptors: a male donor with ankylosing spondylitis. The CDR3 runs from the conserved cysteine through the conserved F or W. Fields, in order: V gene, J gene, CDR3 protein.

V gene: TRBV7-9; J gene: TRBJ2-3; CDR3 protein: CASSPPGLGDTQYF
V gene: TRBV19; J gene: TRBJ1-5; CDR3 protein: CASTPGTGVQPQHF
V gene: TRBV28; J gene: TRBJ1-2; CDR3 protein: CASSRVWDYGYTF
V gene: TRBV5-5; J gene: TRBJ1-2; CDR3 protein: CASSLVSNYGYTF
V gene: TRBV12-3/TRBV12-4; J gene: TRBJ2-5; CDR3 protein: CASSPRDRKSTQYF
V gene: TRBV28; J gene: TRBJ1-2; CDR3 protein: CASSIMATGHLGYTF
V gene: TRBV5-1; J gene: TRBJ2-7; CDR3 protein: CASSNRDGTYEQYF
V gene: TRBV28; J gene: TRBJ2-3; CDR3 protein: CASSPPLWRDTQYF
V gene: TRBV10-3; J gene: TRBJ2-7; CDR3 protein: CATRTGGQPSGLQYF
V gene: TRBV20-1; J gene: TRBJ2-1; CDR3 protein: CSARVPSIGDLKSRYEQFF
V gene: TRBV29-1; J gene: TRBJ2-3; CDR3 protein: CSALWGTMGADTQYF
V gene: TRBV12-3/TRBV12-4; J gene: TRBJ2-1; CDR3 protein: CASSFGRTAEQFF
V gene: TRBV9; J gene: TRBJ2-5; CDR3 protein: CASSVTGLTEETQYF
V gene: TRBV10-3; J gene: TRBJ2-1; CDR3 protein: CAISKAGDDYNEQFF
V gene: TRBV20-1; J gene: TRBJ2-2; CDR3 protein: CSARPGLRAGELFF
V gene: TRBV7-9; J gene: TRBJ2-3; CDR3 protein: CATSRTVSTDTQYF